This entry features one T cell receptor beta chain sequence. The antigen is unknown. V shed 6 bases and J shed 0 bases, with 15 bases lying between them. CDR3 length: 15 amino acids. CDR1 is MNHNS and CDR2 is SASEGT in the germline V gene. The assay was immunoSEQ multiplex PCR, and TCRdb's table has in-frame clones only and misses some. The sample holds tens of thousands of clones, about 88% seen once. This specimen comes from a study of PD-1 blockade in classical Hodgkin lymphoma. Overall study findings and caveats: The authors have not defined what causes the repertoire differences, possibly disease activity or prior therapy. Lower baseline TCR diversity was reported for newly diagnosed patients than for healthy donors.

Described time point: newly diagnosed, previously untreated cHL patient sample. Out of thawed PBMCs, magnetic negative selection purified CD4+ T cells. This rearrangement joins TRBV6-1 to TRBJ2-7, with D possibly TRBD2 on 5 matching bases. Sequenced material: CD4+ T cells from blood. This receptor was taken from a human donor with classical Hodgkin lymphoma. The CDR3 loop is CASRLRTGSSYEQYF. CDR3 sequence (DNA): TGTGCCAGCAGGCTACGGACTGGGAGCTCCTACGAGCAGTACTTC.